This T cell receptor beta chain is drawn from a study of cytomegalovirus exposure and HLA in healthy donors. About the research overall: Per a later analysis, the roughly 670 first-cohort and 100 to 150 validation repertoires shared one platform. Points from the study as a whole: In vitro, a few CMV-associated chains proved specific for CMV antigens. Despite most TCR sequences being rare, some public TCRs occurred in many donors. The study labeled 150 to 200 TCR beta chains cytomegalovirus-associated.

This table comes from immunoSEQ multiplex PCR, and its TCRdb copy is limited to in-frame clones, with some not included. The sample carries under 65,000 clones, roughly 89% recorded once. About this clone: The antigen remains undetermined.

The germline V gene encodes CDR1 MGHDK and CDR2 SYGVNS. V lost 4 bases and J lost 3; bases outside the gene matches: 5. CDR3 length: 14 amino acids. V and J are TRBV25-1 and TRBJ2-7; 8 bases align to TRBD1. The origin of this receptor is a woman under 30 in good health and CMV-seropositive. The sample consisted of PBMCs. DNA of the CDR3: TGTGCCAGCAGTGTCGGACAGGGAGACTACGAGCAGTACTTC. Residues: CASSVGQGDYEQYF.